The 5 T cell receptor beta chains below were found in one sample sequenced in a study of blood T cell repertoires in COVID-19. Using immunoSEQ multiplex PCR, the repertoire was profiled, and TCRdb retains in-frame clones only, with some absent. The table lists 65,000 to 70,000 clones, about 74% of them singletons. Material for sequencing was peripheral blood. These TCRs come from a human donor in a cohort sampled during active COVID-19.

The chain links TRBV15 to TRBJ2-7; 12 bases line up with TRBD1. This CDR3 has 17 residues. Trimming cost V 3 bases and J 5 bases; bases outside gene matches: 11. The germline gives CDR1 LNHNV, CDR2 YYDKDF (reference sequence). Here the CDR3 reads CATSSITAGQGADEQYF. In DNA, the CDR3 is TGTGCCACCAGCAGTATTACGGCGGGACAGGGGGCGGACGAGCAGTACTTC.

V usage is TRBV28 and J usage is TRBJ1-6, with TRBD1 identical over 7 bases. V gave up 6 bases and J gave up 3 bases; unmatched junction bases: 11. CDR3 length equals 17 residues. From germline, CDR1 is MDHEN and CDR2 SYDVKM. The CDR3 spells CASSPPPTGLYNSPLHF. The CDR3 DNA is TGTGCCAGCAGCCCACCTCCGACAGGGCTCTATAATTCACCCCTCCACTTT. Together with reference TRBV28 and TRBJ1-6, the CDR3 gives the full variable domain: DVKVTQSSRYLVKRTGEKVFLECVQDMDHENMFWYRQDPGLGLRLIYFSYDVKMKEKGDIPEGYSVSREKKERFSLILESASTNQTSMYLCASSPPPTGLYNSPLHFGNGTRLTVT.

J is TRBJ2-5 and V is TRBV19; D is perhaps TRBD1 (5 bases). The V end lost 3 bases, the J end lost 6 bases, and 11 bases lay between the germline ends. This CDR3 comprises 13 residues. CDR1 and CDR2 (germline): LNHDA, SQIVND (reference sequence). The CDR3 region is CASSIGQGKTQYF. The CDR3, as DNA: TGTGCCAGTAGTATCGGGCAGGGAAAGACCCAGTACTTC.

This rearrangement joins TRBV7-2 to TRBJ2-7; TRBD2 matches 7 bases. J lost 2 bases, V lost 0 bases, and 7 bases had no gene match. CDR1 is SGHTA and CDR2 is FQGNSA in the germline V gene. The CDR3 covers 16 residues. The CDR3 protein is CASSLAGASGAYEQYF. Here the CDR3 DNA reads TGTGCCAGCAGCTTAGCTGGGGCTAGCGGTGCCTACGAGCAGTACTTC.

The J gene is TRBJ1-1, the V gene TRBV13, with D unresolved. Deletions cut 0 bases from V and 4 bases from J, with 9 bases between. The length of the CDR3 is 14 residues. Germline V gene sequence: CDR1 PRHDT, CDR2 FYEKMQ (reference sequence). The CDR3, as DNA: TGTGCCAGCAGCTTAGGAGCAGGAGGCACTGAAGCTTTCTTT. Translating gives CASSLGAGGTEAFF. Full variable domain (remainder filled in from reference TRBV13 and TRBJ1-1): AAGVIQSPRHLIKEKRETATLKCYPIPRHDTVYWYQQGPGQDPQFLISFYEKMQSDKGSIPDRFSAQQFSDYHSELNMSSLELGDSALYFCASSLGAGGTEAFFGQGTRLTVV.